What follows are 32 T cell receptor beta chains derived from one specimen sequenced in a study of cytomegalovirus exposure and HLA in healthy donors. PCR amplification relied on 60 Vbeta primers (plus 13 Jbeta primers). Method: immunoSEQ multiplex PCR; TCRdb's copy keeps in-frame clones and lacks some. This sample has more than 110,000 clones, with about four fifths found just once. The sequencing input was PBMCs. The origin of the receptors is a female donor in good health and CMV-seronegative.

The gene calls are TRBV10-2 and TRBJ2-7, with 8 bases that match TRBD1. This CDR3 has 13 amino acids. Germline CDR1 is WSHSY and CDR2 is SAAADI. DNA for the CDR3: TGCGTCACATGGACAGGGCCCGAGGACGAGCAGTACTTC. Translation gives CVTWTGPEDEQYF.

The chain joins TRBV12-5 to TRBJ1-1; D remains ambiguous. This CDR3 region has 15 residues. Trimming pared 2 bases from V and 4 bases from J, leaving 14 bases between. The germline V gene has CDR1 LGHNT and CDR2 FRNRAP. The CDR3 sequence is CASGLNPGAGTEAFF. CDR3 nucleotides: TGTGCTAGTGGTTTGAACCCGGGAGCGGGCACTGAAGCTTTCTTT.

The chain employs TRBV5-6 and TRBJ1-6; D possibly corresponds to TRBD1 (6 bases). The CDR3 consists of 15 residues. V was clipped by 0 bases and J by 13 bases, with 17 bases between them. Per the germline V gene, CDR1 is SGHDT and CDR2 is YYEEEE. The chain's CDR3 is CASSLGQAAFGPLHF. DNA of the CDR3: TGTGCCAGCAGCTTGGGACAGGCAGCGTTCGGGCCCCTCCACTTT.

The chain recombines TRBV19 with TRBJ2-3; the match to TRBD1 covers 10 bases. J gave up 6 bases and V 9 bases, and 9 bases lay outside the gene matches. Per germline, CDR1 LNHDA and CDR2 SQIVND (reference sequence). This CDR3 contains 14 residues. CDR3 coding DNA: TGTGCCAGCCGGGACAGGGGACTGCTTGATACGCAGTATTTT. Encoded protein: CASRDRGLLDTQYF.

The chain combines TRBV10-3 with TRBJ2-5; 7 nucleotides match TRBD2. Trimming cost V 8 bases and J 4 bases; bases outside gene matches: 13. The germline V gene has CDR1 ENHRY and CDR2 SYGVKD. This CDR3 region has 15 residues. In DNA form, the CDR3 reads TGTGCCATCGGGGGGGGGACCGAGGGTCGAGAGACCCAGTACTTC. As protein: CAIGGGTEGRETQYF.

The gene calls are TRBV30 and TRBJ2-7; D ambiguous. The V end was cut by 2 bases, the J end by 3 bases, with 8 bases between. This CDR3 has 12 residues. Germline V gene lookup returns CDR1 GTSNPN and CDR2 SVGIG (reference sequence). The CDR3 region has the DNA TGTGCCTGGAGTTCGAGACTCTACGAGCAGTACTTC. As protein: CAWSSRLYEQYF. Supplemented by reference TRBV30 and TRBJ2-7, the full variable domain reads SQTIHQWPATLVQPVGSPLSLECTVEGTSNPNLYWYRQAAGRGLQLLFYSVGIGQISSEVPQNLSASRPQDRQFILSSKKLLLSDSGFYLCAWSSRLYEQYFGPGTRLTVT.

For this clone: At one end the junction does not follow the germline gene, possibly because of a read error. The V call is TRBV2, the J call TRBJ2-1, with D possibly being TRBD2 (5 bases). Germline V gene sequence: CDR1 SNHLY, CDR2 FYNNEI. The CDR3 consists of 14 residues. The CDR3 region has the DNA TGTGCCAGCACTGAAGTTAGGAGGAGATGGGAGCAGTTCTTC. It yields the protein CASTEVRRRWEQFF.

The chain is built from TRBV10-3 and TRBJ2-2; 13 positions agree with TRBD2. Germline CDR1 reads ENHRY; CDR2 reads SYGVKD. V lost 9 bases to trimming and J lost 4 bases; unmatched junction nucleotides: 2. This CDR3 comprises 14 residues. CDR3 bases: TGTGCCATAACTAGCGGGAGGGCCACCGGGGAGCTGTTTTTT. Translating gives CAITSGRATGELFF.

The gene calls are TRBV18 and TRBJ2-7; 12 bases match TRBD2. V shed 2 bases and J 1 base; nucleotides not matched to a gene: 3. The CDR3 loop spans 16 amino acids. The germline gives CDR1 KGHSH, CDR2 LQKENI. CDR3 amino acids: CASSPGGTSGSYEQYF. For the CDR3, the DNA is TGTGCCAGCTCACCAGGCGGGACTAGCGGGTCCTACGAGCAGTACTTC.

The J gene is TRBJ1-1, the V gene TRBV5-1, with D hard to call. CDR1 and CDR2 from the germline V gene are SGHRS and YFSETQ. The V and J ends lost 5 bases and 5 bases respectively, with 13 bases between them. This CDR3 is built from 13 residues. DNA for the CDR3: TGCGCCAGCAGTTCTCAGGTTCGGACTGAAGCTTTCTTT. Protein sequence: CASSSQVRTEAFF. The full variable domain, its missing parts supplied by reference TRBV5-1 and TRBJ1-1, is KAGVTQTPRYLIKTRGQQVTLSCSPISGHRSVSWYQQTPGQGLQFLFEYFSETQRNKGNFPGRFSGRQFSNSRSEMNVSTLELGDSALYLCASSSQVRTEAFFGQGTRLTVV.

The chain recombines TRBV7-6 with TRBJ1-4; a possible D gene is TRBD1 (6 bases). Trimming cost V 5 bases and J 10 bases, with 23 bases left between them. Germline values: CDR1 SGHVS, CDR2 FNYEAQ. CDR3 length: 16 amino acids. CDR3 in amino acids: CASSTRQDALGVKLFF. CDR3 DNA: TGTGCCAGCAGCACCCGACAGGACGCGTTGGGCGTAAAACTGTTTTTT.

The chain combines TRBV10-1 with TRBJ2-7; D gene uncertain. The germline V gene encodes CDR1 WNHNN and CDR2 SYGVQD (reference sequence). The CDR3 is 11 residues long. V lost 3 bases to trimming and J lost 3 bases, with 3 bases between them. This CDR3 is CASSDGYEQYF. In DNA form, the CDR3 reads TGCGCCAGCAGTGACGGCTACGAGCAGTACTTC.

The V call is TRBV7-8, the J call TRBJ2-3; 7 bases are a match to TRBD2. CDR1 SGHVS and CDR2 FQNEAQ come from the germline V gene. The CDR3 runs 17 residues. V dropped 1 base and J dropped 4; count of bases not matched to a gene: 11. CDR3 region: CASSLESGTNRPDTQYF. The CDR3 DNA reads TGTGCCAGCAGCTTAGAAAGCGGGACGAACCGTCCAGATACGCAGTATTTT.

The chain joins TRBV4-1 to TRBJ1-4, with 7 bases matching TRBD1. Germline CDR1 reads MGHRA; CDR2 reads YSYEKL. This CDR3 comprises 15 residues. V dropped 4 bases and J dropped 8; count of bases not matched to a gene: 10. The CDR3 spells CASSRGQPPKEKLFF. The CDR3 bases are TGCGCCAGCAGCCGGGGACAGCCCCCGAAGGAAAAACTGTTTTTT.

The J gene is TRBJ2-7, the V gene TRBV9, with D maybe TRBD2 (7 bases). Germline loops: CDR1 SGDLS, CDR2 YYNGEE. V lost 1 base and J 6 bases, leaving 20 bases between the germline ends. This CDR3 comprises 16 residues. The CDR3 loop reads CASSVYGTGGISEQYF. In nucleotides, the CDR3 is TGTGCCAGCAGCGTATATGGGACGGGGGGCATTTCCGAGCAGTACTTC.

The chain is built from TRBV9 and TRBJ2-6; perhaps TRBD1 as D (5 bases). The CDR3 sequence is 17 residues long. V was trimmed by 4 bases and J by 0 bases, leaving 14 bases between them. CDR1 and CDR2 from the germline V gene are SGDLS and YYNGEE. The CDR3 DNA reads as TGTGCCAGCAGCACCCGTACAGGAGACTCTGGGGCCAACGTCCTGACTTTC. This encodes CASSTRTGDSGANVLTF.

This chain links TRBV18 with TRBJ1-4, with unresolved D. Germline V CDR1 and CDR2: KGHSH, LQKENI. Trimming cost V 3 bases and J 7 bases, with 6 bases left between them. This CDR3 has 12 amino acids. CDR3 residues: CASSPNSEKLFF. The DNA for the CDR3 is TGTGCCAGCTCACCCAACAGTGAAAAACTGTTTTTT.

The chain recombines TRBV7-8 with TRBJ2-1, with 7 bases identical to TRBD1. There are 16 residues in the CDR3. The V and J ends lost 3 bases and 4 bases, in that order; junction bases with no gene match: 9. Germline lookup yields CDR1 SGHVS and CDR2 FQNEAQ. Here the CDR3 DNA reads TGTGCCAGCAGCTTGGATTACAGGGGCTATTACAATGAGCAGTTCTTC. It is translated as CASSLDYRGYYNEQFF. Full variable domain (remainder filled in from reference TRBV7-8 and TRBJ2-1): GAGVSQSPRYKVAKRGQDVALRCDPISGHVSLFWYQQALGQGPEFLTYFQNEAQLDKSGLPSDRFFAERPEGSVSTLKIQRTQQEDSAVYLCASSLDYRGYYNEQFFGPGTRLTVL.

This chain joins TRBV4-1 and TRBJ1-2; D ambiguous. This CDR3 spans 14 amino acids. Between the trimmed V and J ends, which lost 3 bases and 7 bases, there was a span of 15 bases. Germline CDR1 is MGHRA and CDR2 is YSYEKL. CDR3 nucleotides: TGCGCCAGCAGCCATCAGGAAGGACTTTTTGGCTACACCTTC. This sequence encodes CASSHQEGLFGYTF.

The CDR3 nucleotides read TGCGCCAGCAGCCGTGGGACAGGGCTAGACACGCAGTATTTT. It codes for CASSRGTGLDTQYF. The rearrangement uses TRBV4-3 and TRBJ2-3, with 9 bases lining up with TRBD1. The CDR3 runs to 14 residues. Losses at the gene ends were 4 bases for V and 9 bases for J; bases not matched to a gene: 8. Germline V gene data show CDR1 as LGHNA and CDR2 as YSLEER.

V gene TRBV5-1 combines with J gene TRBJ2-1, with 8 nucleotides matching TRBD2. Germline V gene data show CDR1 as SGHRS and CDR2 as YFSETQ. After removal of 4 bases from V and 7 bases from J, the junction contained 13 bases not matched to a gene. The CDR3 sequence is 16 residues long. CDR3 bases: TGCGCCAGCAGCAGCGGATTGGGCGGGGGGAAGAATGAGCAGTTCTTC. Translation: CASSSGLGGGKNEQFF.

This chain joins TRBV27 and TRBJ1-2; D may be TRBD1 (5 bases). CDR3 length equals 15 residues. With 4 bases removed from V and 5 bases from J, the gap between germline ends came to 17 bases. Germline CDR1 reads MNHEY; CDR2 reads SMNVEV (reference sequence). CDR3 sequence (DNA): TGTGCCAGCAGTTCCGGGGGAAGCGGCCTTTATGGCTACACCTTC. Its protein product is CASSSGGSGLYGYTF.

The gene calls are TRBV10-2 and TRBJ1-2; 10 bases are a match to TRBD1. Losses at the gene ends were 4 bases for V and 3 bases for J; bases not matched to a gene: 2. This CDR3 is built from 14 residues. Germline assignment: CDR1 WSHSY and CDR2 SAAADI. CDR3 bases: TGCGCCAGCAGTGCGGGACAGGGGTACTATGGCTACACCTTC. Translated, it gives CASSAGQGYYGYTF.

The chain is built from TRBV14 and TRBJ1-1; 8 bases line up with TRBD1. The V gene's germline CDR1 is SGHDN and CDR2 FVKESK. Trimming took 0 bases from V and 5 from J; bases not matched to a gene: 8. The length of the CDR3 is 16 residues. The chain's CDR3 is CASSQDTRGRGTEAFF. The CDR3 DNA is TGTGCCAGCAGCCAAGATACCAGGGGGCGAGGTACTGAAGCTTTCTTT.

This chain connects TRBV28 to TRBJ1-5; 11 nucleotides agree with TRBD1. This CDR3 has 16 amino acids. The germline CDR1 and CDR2 sequences are MDHEN and SYDVKM. The J segment lost 3 bases and the V segment lost 3 bases, leaving 4 bases of the junction unmatched. The CDR3 sequence: CASSLWTGGLNQPQHF. CDR3 in DNA: TGTGCCAGCAGTTTGTGGACAGGGGGCCTCAATCAGCCCCAGCATTTT.

The CDR3 DNA reads TGTGCCAGCAGCGCAGGGGGGCAAGAGACCCAGTACTTC. It specifies CASSAGGQETQYF. This chain links TRBV2 with TRBJ2-5; D possibly corresponds to TRBD1 (7 bases). The germline V and J ends were trimmed by 6 bases and 2 bases, with 10 bases remaining between them. Germline CDR1 and CDR2: SNHLY and FYNNEI. The CDR3 is made up of 13 amino acids.

With regard to this clone: Other DNA sequences in the same sample also yield this CDR3. The gene calls are TRBV6-6 and TRBJ1-5, with 9 bases fitting TRBD1. The J segment lost 4 bases and the V segment lost 2 bases, leaving 0 bases of the junction unmatched. Germline lookup yields CDR1 MNHNY and CDR2 SVGAGI (reference sequence). The CDR3 consists of 14 residues. The CDR3 region has the DNA TGTGCCAGCAGTTACGGACAGGGGAATCAGCCCCAGCATTTT. Translated: CASSYGQGNQPQHF.

A few counts support this clone. The chain joins TRBV9 to TRBJ1-3; the D is unclear. Trimming took 3 bases from V and 7 from J, leaving 14 bases between them. The germline CDR1 and CDR2 sequences are SGDLS and YYNGEE. The CDR3 has 14 amino acids. The CDR3 loop reads CASSDKTSGNTIYF. In DNA form, the CDR3 reads TGTGCCAGCAGCGACAAGACAAGCGGGAACACCATATATTTT.

This chain uses TRBV14 with TRBJ1-5; D unclear. The germline gives CDR1 SGHDN, CDR2 FVKESK. The CDR3 is 12 residues long. V was shortened by 4 bases and J by 5 bases, with 6 bases between the two germline ends. In DNA form, the CDR3 reads TGTGCCAGCAGCCTCGGGGATCAGCCCCAGCATTTT. It is translated as CASSLGDQPQHF.

The chain recombines TRBV7-2 with TRBJ2-7; TRBD1 matches at 9 bases. CDR3 size: 16 residues. Trimming cost V 4 bases and J 4 bases; bases outside gene matches: 11. CDR1 is SGHTA and CDR2 is FQGNSA in the germline V gene. The CDR3 loop is CASSSSGTGLSYEQYF. The CDR3 DNA reads TGTGCCAGCAGCTCCAGCGGGACAGGGCTCTCATACGAGCAGTACTTC.

This sequence joins TRBV19 and TRBJ2-2; 10 positions match TRBD2. The germline V gene encodes CDR1 LNHDA and CDR2 SQIVND (reference sequence). V lost 8 bases and J lost 1; bases outside the gene matches: 4. The CDR3 is 15 residues long. CDR3 bases: TGTGCCAGTTTTCGGACTAGCGGGAACACCGGGGAGCTGTTTTTT. It yields the protein CASFRTSGNTGELFF.

The V call is TRBV28, the J call TRBJ1-2; a weak D match, TRBD1 (5 bases). This CDR3 has 14 residues. Trimming cost V 2 bases and J 6 bases, with 13 bases left between them. CDR1 is MDHEN, CDR2 SYDVKM, per germline. CDR3 loop: CASSLGQGLHGYTF. The CDR3 DNA reads TGTGCCAGCAGTTTAGGGCAGGGTTTACATGGCTACACCTTC.